The 13 T cell receptor beta chains in this list originate from one sample, sequenced in a study of T cell responses to AZD1222 COVID-19 vaccine. Assay: immunoSEQ multiplex PCR; the TCRdb copy retains only in-frame clones and omits some. There are some 120,000 clones in the sample; under 95% occur only once, and approximately 3.1% lies in the top ten. The material was peripheral blood, obtained on day 0 of AZD1222 vaccination. All receptors come from an adult in good health.

This sequence joins TRBV21-1 and TRBJ1-5; the DNA was not used to check the table's D call, TRBD1. TRBV21-1 is an annotated pseudogene. This CDR3 comprises 14 residues. CDR3 DNA: TGTGCCAGCAGCATTAACAGGGGGTATCAGCCCCAGCATTTT. Translating gives CASSINRGYQPQHF.

The chain is built from TRBV19 and TRBJ1-5; no reliable D call. Between the trimmed V and J ends, which lost 3 bases and 1 base, there was a span of 13 bases. The CDR3 runs 16 residues. Germline CDR1 LNHDA, CDR2 SQIVND (reference sequence). The CDR3 loop is CASSMNPGASNQPQHF. As DNA, the CDR3 is TGTGCCAGTAGTATGAACCCCGGAGCGAGCAATCAGCCCCAGCATTTT.

V usage is TRBV5-1 and J usage is TRBJ2-7; D gene ambiguous. The CDR3 runs 12 residues. Between the trimmed V and J ends, which lost 8 bases and 3 bases, there was a span of 12 bases. Germline V lookup: CDR1 SGHRS, CDR2 YFSETQ. For the CDR3, the DNA is TGCGCCAGGAGGCCGAGGAGCTACGAGCAGTACTTC. Encoded protein: CARRPRSYEQYF.

V and J are TRBV6-5 and TRBJ1-4, with 7 bases fitting TRBD1. This CDR3 contains 14 residues. Germline V CDR1 and CDR2: MNHEY, SVGAGI. V dropped 6 bases and J dropped 4; count of bases not matched to a gene: 5. The CDR3 sequence is CASRSRDSNEKLFF. The DNA of the CDR3 is TGTGCCAGCAGGTCCCGGGACAGTAATGAAAAACTGTTTTTT.

The chain couples TRBV28 to TRBJ1-2, with D possibly matching TRBD1 (6 bases). V was shortened by 8 bases and J by 8 bases, with 15 bases between the two germline ends. The CDR3 loop spans 12 amino acids. Germline lookup yields CDR1 MDHEN and CDR2 SYDVKM. CDR3 in DNA: TGTGCCAGCGACGGGGGCGCGAAAGGCTACACCTTC. Protein sequence: CASDGGAKGYTF.

The V gene is TRBV11-1, the J gene TRBJ2-7; maybe TRBD2 (5 bases). This CDR3 region has 13 residues. Trimming cost V 2 bases and J 1 base, with 6 bases left between them. The germline V gene has CDR1 SGHAT and CDR2 FQDESV (reference sequence). The CDR3 DNA reads as TGTGCCAGCAGCTTACCGGGATCCTACGAGCAGTACTTC. It encodes CASSLPGSYEQYF.

The chain has TRBV6-1 and TRBJ1-2; 7 nucleotides align to TRBD1. The J segment lost 8 bases and the V segment lost 1 base, leaving 7 bases of the junction unmatched. The germline gives CDR1 MNHNS, CDR2 SASEGT. CDR3 length: 14 amino acids. The DNA for the CDR3 is TGTGCCAGCAGTGAAGGGGAGGGGGCGCGGGGCTACACCTTC. This encodes CASSEGEGARGYTF.

This chain uses TRBV7-9 with TRBJ1-4; perhaps TRBD1 as D (6 bases). V shed 5 bases and J shed 5 bases, with 12 bases lying between them. This CDR3 has 14 amino acids. Germline V gene data show CDR1 as SEHNR and CDR2 as FQNEAQ (reference sequence). The CDR3 region is CASSQDRRNEKLFF. CDR3 in DNA: TGTGCCAGCAGCCAAGACAGGAGAAATGAAAAACTGTTTTTT.

The V gene is TRBV4-1, the J gene TRBJ2-1; TRBD1 agrees at 7 bases. The trim removed 5 bases at V and 6 bases at J, leaving 7 bases unmatched. Looked up from germline, CDR1 is MGHRA and CDR2 is YSYEKL. This CDR3 is 14 amino acids long. CDR3 DNA: TGCGCCAGCAGCAAGGGGGACAGTTCCAATGAGCAGTTCTTC. Protein sequence: CASSKGDSSNEQFF.

This chain uses TRBV27 with TRBJ1-2, with 12 bases that match TRBD1. Germline values: CDR1 MNHEY, CDR2 SMNVEV (reference sequence). With V trimmed by 6 bases and J by 8 bases, 7 bases remained unmatched. This CDR3 has 14 residues. This CDR3 is CASRVGQGAGGYTF. The CDR3 nucleotides are TGTGCCAGCAGGGTGGGACAGGGGGCCGGAGGCTACACCTTC.

The rearrangement uses TRBV18 and TRBJ2-7; weak D call: TRBD2 (7 bases). This CDR3 contains 14 residues. Trimming took 4 bases from V and 6 from J, leaving 16 bases between them. CDR1 is KGHSH, CDR2 LQKENI, per germline. CDR3 in amino acids: CASSRPLGGAEQYF. CDR3 in DNA: TGTGCCAGCTCACGTCCCCTTGGGGGGGCCGAGCAGTACTTC.

The sample holds one count of this clone. This chain uses TRBV2 with TRBJ1-4, with TRBD1 identical over 7 bases. J was trimmed by 8 bases and V by 6 bases; bases with no gene match: 12. The CDR3 loop spans 15 amino acids. The germline V gene has CDR1 SNHLY and CDR2 FYNNEI. CDR3 coding DNA: TGTGCCAGCAGATCCGACAGGGTTCGGGAAGAAAAACTGTTTTTT. Translated: CASRSDRVREEKLFF.

The J gene is TRBJ1-4, the V gene TRBV6-6, with unresolved D. The germline CDR1 and CDR2 sequences are MNHNY and SVGAGI (reference sequence). The CDR3 runs 14 residues. V was cut by 0 bases and J by 8 bases, with 10 bases left in between. The CDR3 nucleotides are TGTGCCAGCAGTTACTCAAGGGTAGGGGAAAAACTGTTTTTT. Protein sequence: CASSYSRVGEKLFF.